This TCR beta chain is from a study of control samples from healthy donors and cancer patients. The protocol was immunoSEQ multiplex PCR, while the TCRdb copy is restricted to in-frame clones and leaves out a portion. The sample comprises approximately 100,000 clones, more than 70% of which are singletons, and approximately 2% rests with the top ten. This receptor was identified in a woman aged 40 to 50 in good health. The sequencing sample was made of blood.

CDR3 protein: CASSPGTGGGLFEAFF. Here the CDR3 DNA reads TGTGCCAGCAGTCCCGGGACAGGCGGGGGGTTATTTGAAGCTTTCTTT. This chain links TRBV2 with TRBJ1-1; 8 bases line up with TRBD1. J lost 7 bases, V lost 5 bases, and 15 bases had no gene match. The germline V gene has CDR1 SNHLY and CDR2 FYNNEI. This CDR3 is built from 16 residues.